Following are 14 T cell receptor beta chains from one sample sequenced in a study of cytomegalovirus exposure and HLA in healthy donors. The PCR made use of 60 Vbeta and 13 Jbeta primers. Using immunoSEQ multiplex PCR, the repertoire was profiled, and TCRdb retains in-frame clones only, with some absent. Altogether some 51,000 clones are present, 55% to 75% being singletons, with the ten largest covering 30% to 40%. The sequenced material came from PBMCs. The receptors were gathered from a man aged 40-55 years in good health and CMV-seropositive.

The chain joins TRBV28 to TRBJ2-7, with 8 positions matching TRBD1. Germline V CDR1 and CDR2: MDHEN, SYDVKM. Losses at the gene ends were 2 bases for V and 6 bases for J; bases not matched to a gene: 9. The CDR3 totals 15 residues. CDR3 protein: CASSLIIAGGSEQYF. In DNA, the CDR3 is TGTGCCAGCAGTTTAATCATCGCAGGGGGCTCCGAGCAGTACTTC.

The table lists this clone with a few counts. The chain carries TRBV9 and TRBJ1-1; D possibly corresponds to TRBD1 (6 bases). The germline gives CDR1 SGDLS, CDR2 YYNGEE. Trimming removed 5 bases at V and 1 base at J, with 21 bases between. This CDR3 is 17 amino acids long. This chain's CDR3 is CASSFNIAGGPNTEAFF. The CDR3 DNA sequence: TGTGCCAGCAGTTTCAATATTGCGGGGGGCCCGAACACTGAAGCTTTCTTT.

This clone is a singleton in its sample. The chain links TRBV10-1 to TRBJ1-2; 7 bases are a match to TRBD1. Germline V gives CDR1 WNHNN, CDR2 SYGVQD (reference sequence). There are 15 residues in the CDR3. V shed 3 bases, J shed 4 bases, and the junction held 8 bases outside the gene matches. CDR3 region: CASSDGDRETYGYTF. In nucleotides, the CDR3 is TGCGCCAGCAGTGACGGAGACAGGGAGACCTATGGCTACACCTTC.

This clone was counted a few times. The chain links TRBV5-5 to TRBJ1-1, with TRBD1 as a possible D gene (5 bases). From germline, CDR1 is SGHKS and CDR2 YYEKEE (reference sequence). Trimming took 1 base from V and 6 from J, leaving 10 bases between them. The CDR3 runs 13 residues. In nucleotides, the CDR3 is TGTGCCAGCAGCTTGAGTGGACATTCTGAAGCTTTCTTT. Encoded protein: CASSLSGHSEAFF.

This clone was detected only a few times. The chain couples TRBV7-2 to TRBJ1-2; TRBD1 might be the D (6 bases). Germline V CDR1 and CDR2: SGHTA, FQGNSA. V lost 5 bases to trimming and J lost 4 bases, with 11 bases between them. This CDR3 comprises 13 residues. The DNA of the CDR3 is TGTGCCAGCAGCCCAATGGGGGCCTATGGCTACACCTTC. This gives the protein CASSPMGAYGYTF.

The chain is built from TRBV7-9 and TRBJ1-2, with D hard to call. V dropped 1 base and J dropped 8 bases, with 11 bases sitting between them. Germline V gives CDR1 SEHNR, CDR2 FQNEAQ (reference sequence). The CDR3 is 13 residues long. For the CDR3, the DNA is TGTGCCAGCAGCTTAGTAGCAGGAGGAGGCTACACCTTC. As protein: CASSLVAGGGYTF.

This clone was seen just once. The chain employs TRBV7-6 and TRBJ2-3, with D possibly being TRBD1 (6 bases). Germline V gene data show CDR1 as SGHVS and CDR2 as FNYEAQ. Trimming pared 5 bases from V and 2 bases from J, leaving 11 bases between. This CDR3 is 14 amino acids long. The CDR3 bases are TGTGCCAGCAGCCCAGACAGGAACACAGATACGCAGTATTTT. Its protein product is CASSPDRNTDTQYF.

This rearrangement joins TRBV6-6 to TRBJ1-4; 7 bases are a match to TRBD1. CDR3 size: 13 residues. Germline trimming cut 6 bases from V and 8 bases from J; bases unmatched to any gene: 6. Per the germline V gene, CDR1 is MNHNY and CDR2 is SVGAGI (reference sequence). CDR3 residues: CASSPTGQEKLFF. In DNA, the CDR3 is TGTGCCAGCAGCCCGACAGGGCAGGAAAAACTGTTTTTT.

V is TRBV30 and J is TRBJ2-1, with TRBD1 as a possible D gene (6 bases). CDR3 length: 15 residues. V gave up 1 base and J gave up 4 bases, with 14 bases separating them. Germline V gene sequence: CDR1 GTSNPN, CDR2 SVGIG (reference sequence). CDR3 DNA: TGTGCCTGGAGTGAAGGGACAAGCCCTTACAATGAGCAGTTCTTC. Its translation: CAWSEGTSPYNEQFF.

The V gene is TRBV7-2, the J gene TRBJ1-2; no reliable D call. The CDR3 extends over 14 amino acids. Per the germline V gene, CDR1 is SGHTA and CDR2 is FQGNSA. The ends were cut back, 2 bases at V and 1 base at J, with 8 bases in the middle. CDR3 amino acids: CASSLTDYNYGYTF. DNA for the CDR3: TGTGCCAGCAGCTTAACAGATTATAACTATGGCTACACCTTC.

The CDR3 sequence is CASSLAMDRASTDTQYF. CDR3 in DNA: TGTGCCAGCAGCTTGGCTATGGACAGGGCGAGCACAGATACGCAGTATTTT. The rearrangement links TRBV5-4 to TRBJ2-3; 8 nucleotides agree with TRBD1. The germline gives CDR1 SGHNT, CDR2 YYREEE (reference sequence). The V gene end was trimmed by 0 bases and the J gene end by 0 bases; junction bases not matched to a gene: 6. The length of the CDR3 is 17 residues.

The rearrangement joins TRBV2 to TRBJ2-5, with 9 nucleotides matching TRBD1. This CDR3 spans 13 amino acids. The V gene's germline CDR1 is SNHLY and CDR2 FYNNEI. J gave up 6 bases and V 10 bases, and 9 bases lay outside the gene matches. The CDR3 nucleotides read TGTGCCACCCGACAGGGGGTCCACCAGACCCAGTACTTC. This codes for CATRQGVHQTQYF.

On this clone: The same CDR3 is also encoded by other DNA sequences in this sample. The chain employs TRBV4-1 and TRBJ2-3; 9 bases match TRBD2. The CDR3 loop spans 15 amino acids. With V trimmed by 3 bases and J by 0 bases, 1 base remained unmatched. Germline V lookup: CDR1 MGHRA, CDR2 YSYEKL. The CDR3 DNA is TGCGCCAGCAGCCAGCGGGGGGGAAGCACAGATACGCAGTATTTT. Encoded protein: CASSQRGGSTDTQYF.

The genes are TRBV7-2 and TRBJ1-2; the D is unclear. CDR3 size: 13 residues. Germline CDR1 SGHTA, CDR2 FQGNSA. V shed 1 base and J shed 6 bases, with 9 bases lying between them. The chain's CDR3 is CASSLGQVNGYTF. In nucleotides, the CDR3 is TGTGCCAGCAGCTTAGGGCAGGTTAATGGCTACACCTTC. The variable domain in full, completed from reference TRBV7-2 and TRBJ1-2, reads GAGVSQSPSNKVTEKGKDVELRCDPISGHTALYWYRQSLGQGLEFLIYFQGNSAPDKSGLPSDRFSAERTGGSVSTLTIQRTQQEDSAVYLCASSLGQVNGYTFGSGTRLTVV.